The T cell receptor beta chain described here comes from a study of beta chain features in type 1 diabetes. Whole-study results and caveats: Shortening of TCRB CDR3s, moderate but significant, appeared in all four CD4+ subsets of Type 1 diabetes patients.

V was shortened by 5 bases and J by 4 bases, with 9 bases between the two germline ends. The V gene's germline CDR1 is SEHNR and CDR2 FQNEAQ (reference sequence). The CDR3 runs 13 residues. For this clone: Antigen specificity is unknown.

Every bit of the isolated RNA underwent reverse transcription, so sequencing read expressed TCRB transcripts. The average output of naive, central memory and regulatory T cell samples was about 3.57 million reads. The assay was immunoSEQ multiplex PCR, and TCRdb's table has in-frame clones only and misses some. The sample has under 400,000 clones, around a fifth seen once; the top ten hold 0.035% to 0.055%. The TCR was taken from a woman between 18 and 29 years old in good health. Sequences were obtained from naive CD4+ T cells from blood. The chain employs TRBV7-9 and TRBJ1-3, with D perhaps matching TRBD1 (5 bases). Here the CDR3 DNA reads TGTGCCAGCAGCCGCGGGGACGGAAACACCATATATTTT. Translated, it gives CASSRGDGNTIYF.